These 8 T cell receptor beta chains were all obtained from the same sample, sequenced in a study of T cell responses to AZD1222 COVID-19 vaccine. The repertoire was sequenced with immunoSEQ multiplex PCR; TCRdb's copy has only in-frame clones and lacks some. The table lists over 100,000 clones, around 87% of them singletons. Here the sequenced sample was peripheral blood, taken on day 0 of AZD1222 vaccination. Receptor source: an adult in good health.

The CDR3: CASSQDTTWNTEAFF. Here the CDR3 DNA reads TGTGCCAGCAGCCAAGATACTACGTGGAACACTGAAGCTTTCTTT. V is TRBV4-2 and J is TRBJ1-1; no definite D call. Germline assignment: CDR1 LGHNA and CDR2 YNFKEQ. The CDR3 is made up of 15 amino acids. Trimming took off 0 bases at V and 1 base at J, with 9 bases between the two ends.

The J gene is TRBJ2-3, the V gene TRBV28, with 7 bases lining up with TRBD2. With 6 bases clipped from V and 2 bases from J, the junction kept 17 bases outside the gene matches. The germline V gene has CDR1 MDHEN and CDR2 SYDVKM. CDR3 length: 18 residues. In DNA, the CDR3 is TGTGCCAGCAGCCCTATTACCGGGCTAGCGGCTTACACAGATACGCAGTATTTT. Protein: CASSPITGLAAYTDTQYF.

The rearrangement links TRBV7-9 to TRBJ1-2; TRBD1 aligns across 7 bases. Trimming removed 2 bases from V and 6 bases from J; junction bases left unmatched: 6. In germline, CDR1 is SEHNR, CDR2 FQNEAQ (reference sequence). There are 14 residues in the CDR3. The DNA of the CDR3 is TGTGCCAGCAGCTTATCGAGGGGGCAGGATGGCTACACCTTC. Translating gives CASSLSRGQDGYTF.

The V gene is TRBV7-2, the J gene TRBJ1-2; the match to TRBD1 covers 7 bases. The V gene's germline CDR1 is SGHTA and CDR2 FQGNSA. The CDR3 length is 15 residues. V shed 1 base, J shed 4 bases, and the junction held 6 bases outside the gene matches. The CDR3 reads CASSLGAGQLYGYTF. The CDR3 DNA sequence: TGTGCCAGCAGCTTAGGGGCGGGACAGCTCTATGGCTACACCTTC.

The chain joins TRBV27 to TRBJ1-1, with 8 bases that match TRBD1. J was trimmed by 4 bases and V by 6 bases; bases with no gene match: 10. There are 15 residues in the CDR3. Germline CDR1 reads MNHEY; CDR2 reads SMNVEV (reference sequence). The CDR3 reads CASRIYGQGPTEAFF. CDR3 coding DNA: TGTGCCAGCAGAATCTACGGACAGGGTCCCACTGAAGCTTTCTTT.

V and J are TRBV7-9 and TRBJ2-3, with D possibly TRBD2 on 7 matching bases. V was cut by 1 base and J by 6 bases, with 11 bases left in between. Germline assignment: CDR1 SEHNR and CDR2 FQNEAQ (reference sequence). This CDR3 region has 14 residues. CDR3 nucleotides: TGTGCCAGCAGCTTAGGCGGGGGCCGGGATACGCAGTATTTT. Its translation is CASSLGGGRDTQYF.

V usage is TRBV19 and J usage is TRBJ2-3; 11 bases map to TRBD1. The CDR3 spans 17 residues. Trimming cost V 0 bases and J 6 bases; bases outside gene matches: 8. Looked up from germline, CDR1 is LNHDA and CDR2 is SQIVND (reference sequence). CDR3 amino acids: CASSIDPPGQGGDTQYF. CDR3 DNA: TGTGCCAGTAGTATAGATCCGCCGGGACAGGGGGGGGATACGCAGTATTTT.

The chain carries TRBV4-1 and TRBJ2-1, with D unclear. CDR1 MGHRA and CDR2 YSYEKL come from the germline V gene. V shed 3 bases and J shed 0 bases, with 9 bases lying between them. This CDR3 has 15 residues. The CDR3 sequence is CASSHSTRSYNEQFF. The CDR3 DNA is TGCGCCAGCAGCCATTCGACCCGCTCCTACAATGAGCAGTTCTTC.